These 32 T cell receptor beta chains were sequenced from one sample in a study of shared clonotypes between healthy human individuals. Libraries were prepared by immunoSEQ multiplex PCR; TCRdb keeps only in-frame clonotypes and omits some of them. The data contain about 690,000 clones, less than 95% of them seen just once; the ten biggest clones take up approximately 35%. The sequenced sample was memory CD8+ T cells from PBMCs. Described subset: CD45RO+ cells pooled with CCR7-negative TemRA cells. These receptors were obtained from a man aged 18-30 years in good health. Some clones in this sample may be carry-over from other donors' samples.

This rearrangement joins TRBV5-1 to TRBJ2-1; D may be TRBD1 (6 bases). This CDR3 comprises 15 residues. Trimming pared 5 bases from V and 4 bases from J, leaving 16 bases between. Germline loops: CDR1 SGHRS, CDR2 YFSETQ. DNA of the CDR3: TGCGCCAGCAGATTCACAGGGATAGGTTACAATGAGCAGTTCTTC. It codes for CASRFTGIGYNEQFF.

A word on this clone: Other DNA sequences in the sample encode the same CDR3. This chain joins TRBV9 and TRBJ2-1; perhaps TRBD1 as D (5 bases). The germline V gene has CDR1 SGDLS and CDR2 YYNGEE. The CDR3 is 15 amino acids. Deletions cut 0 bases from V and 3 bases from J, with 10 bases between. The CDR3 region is CASSVGGGHYNEQFF. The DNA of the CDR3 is TGTGCCAGCAGCGTAGGGGGCGGCCACTACAATGAGCAGTTCTTC.

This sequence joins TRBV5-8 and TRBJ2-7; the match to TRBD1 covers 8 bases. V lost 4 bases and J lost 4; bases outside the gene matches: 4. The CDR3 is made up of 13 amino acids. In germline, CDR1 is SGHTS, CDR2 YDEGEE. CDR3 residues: CASSQWTGYEQYF. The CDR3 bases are TGTGCCAGCAGCCAGTGGACAGGGTACGAGCAGTACTTC. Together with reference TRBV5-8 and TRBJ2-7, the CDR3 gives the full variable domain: EAGVTQSPTHLIKTRGQQATLRCSPISGHTSVYWYQQALGLGLQFLLWYDEGEERNRGNFPPRFSGRQFPNYSSELNVNALELEDSALYLCASSQWTGYEQYFGPGTRLTVT.

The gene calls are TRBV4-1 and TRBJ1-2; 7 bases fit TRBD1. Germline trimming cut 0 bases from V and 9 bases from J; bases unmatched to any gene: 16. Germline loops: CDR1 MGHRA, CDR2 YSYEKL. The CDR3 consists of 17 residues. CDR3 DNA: TGCGCCAGCAGCCAAGATCTTGAAGGGACAGAGGTTTTAAGCTACACCTTC. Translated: CASSQDLEGTEVLSYTF.

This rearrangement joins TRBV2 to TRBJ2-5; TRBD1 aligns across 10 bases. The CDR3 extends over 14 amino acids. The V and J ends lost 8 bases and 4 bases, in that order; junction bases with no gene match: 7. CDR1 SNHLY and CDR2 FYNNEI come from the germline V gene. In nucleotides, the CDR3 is TGTGCCAGCGGGACCGACAGGGGGCCAGAGACCCAGTACTTC. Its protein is CASGTDRGPETQYF.

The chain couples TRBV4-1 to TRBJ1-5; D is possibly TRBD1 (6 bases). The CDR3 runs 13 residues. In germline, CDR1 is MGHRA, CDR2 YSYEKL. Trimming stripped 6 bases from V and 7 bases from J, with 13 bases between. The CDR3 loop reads CASSWGGGQPQHF. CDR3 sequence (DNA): TGCGCCAGCAGTTGGGGGGGCGGCCAGCCCCAGCATTTT.

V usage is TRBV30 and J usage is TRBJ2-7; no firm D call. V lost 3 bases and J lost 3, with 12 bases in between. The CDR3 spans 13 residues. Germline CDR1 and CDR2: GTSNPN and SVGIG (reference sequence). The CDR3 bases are TGTGCCTGGAGCGACGGCACAGACTACGAGCAGTACTTC. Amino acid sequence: CAWSDGTDYEQYF.

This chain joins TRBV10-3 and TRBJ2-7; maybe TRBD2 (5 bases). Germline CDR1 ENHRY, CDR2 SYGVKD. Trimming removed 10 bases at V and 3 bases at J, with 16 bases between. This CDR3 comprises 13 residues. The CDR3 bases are TGTGCCACCCGGGAACCTCTGCTCTACGAGCAGTACTTC. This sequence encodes CATREPLLYEQYF.

The CDR3 region has the DNA TGTGCCAGCAGTTTGGGGGGGGTCACCGGGGAGCTGTTTTTT. This gives the protein CASSLGGVTGELFF. This chain uses TRBV27 with TRBJ2-2; 7 bases match TRBD2. The CDR3 is made up of 14 amino acids. J was trimmed by 4 bases and V by 3 bases; bases with no gene match: 2. In germline, CDR1 is MNHEY, CDR2 SMNVEV (reference sequence).

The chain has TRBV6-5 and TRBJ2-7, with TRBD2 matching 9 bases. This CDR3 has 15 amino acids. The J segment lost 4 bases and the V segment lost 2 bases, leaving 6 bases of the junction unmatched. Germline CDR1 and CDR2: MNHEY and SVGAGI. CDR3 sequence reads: CASSYGLAGVYEQYF. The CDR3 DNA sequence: TGTGCCAGCAGTTACGGGTTAGCGGGAGTTTACGAGCAGTACTTC.

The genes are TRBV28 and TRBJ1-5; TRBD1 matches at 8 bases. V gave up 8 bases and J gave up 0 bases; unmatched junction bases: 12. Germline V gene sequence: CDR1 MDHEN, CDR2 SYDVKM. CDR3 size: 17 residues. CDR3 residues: CASGNRDRTYSNQPQHF. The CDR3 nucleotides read TGTGCCAGCGGAAACCGGGACAGGACATATAGCAATCAGCCCCAGCATTTT.

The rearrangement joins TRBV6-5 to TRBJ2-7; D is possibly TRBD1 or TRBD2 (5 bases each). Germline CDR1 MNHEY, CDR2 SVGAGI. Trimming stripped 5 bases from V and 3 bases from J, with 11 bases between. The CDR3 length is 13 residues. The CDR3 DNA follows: TGTGCCAGCAGTGTCGGGACGGTCTACGAGCAGTACTTC. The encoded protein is CASSVGTVYEQYF.

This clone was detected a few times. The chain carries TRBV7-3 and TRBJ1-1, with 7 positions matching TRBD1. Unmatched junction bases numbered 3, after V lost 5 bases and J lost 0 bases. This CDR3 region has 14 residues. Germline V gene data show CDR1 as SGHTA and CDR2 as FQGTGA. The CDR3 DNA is TGTGCCAGCAGCGATACAGGGGTGAACACTGAAGCTTTCTTT. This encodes CASSDTGVNTEAFF.

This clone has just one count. This chain's CDR3 is CASSLAGSTDTQYF. The CDR3 nucleotides are TGTGCCAGCAGCTTGGCCGGCAGCACAGATACGCAGTATTTT. The chain has TRBV5-6 and TRBJ2-3; D remains unclear. Trimming removed 0 bases at V and 0 bases at J, with 5 bases between. CDR1 and CDR2 (germline): SGHDT, YYEEEE. The CDR3 spans 14 residues. The whole variable domain, remainder taken from reference TRBV5-6 and TRBJ2-3, is DAGVTQSPTHLIKTRGQQVTLRCSPKSGHDTVSWYQQALGQGPQFIFQYYEEEERQRGNFPDRFSGHQFPNYSSELNVNALLLGDSALYLCASSLAGSTDTQYFGPGTRLTVL.

The CDR3 sequence: CASSLQRTGGRIEELFF. Written as DNA, the CDR3 is TGCGCCAGCAGCTTACAACGGACAGGGGGTCGGATAGAGGAGCTGTTTTTT. The chain recombines TRBV5-1 with TRBJ2-2; 10 positions agree with TRBD1. CDR1 is SGHRS and CDR2 is YFSETQ in the germline V gene. V shed 2 bases and J 10 bases; nucleotides not matched to a gene: 14. The CDR3 loop spans 17 amino acids.

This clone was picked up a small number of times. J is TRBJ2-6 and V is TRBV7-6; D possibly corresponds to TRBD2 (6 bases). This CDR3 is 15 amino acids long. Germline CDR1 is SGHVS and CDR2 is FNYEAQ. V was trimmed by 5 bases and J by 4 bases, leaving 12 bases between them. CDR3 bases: TGTGCCAGCAGCCCTCGGGGGACCGGGGCCAACGTCCTGACTTTC. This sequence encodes CASSPRGTGANVLTF.

CDR3 loop: CASSDFALSTDTQYF. The CDR3 nucleotides read TGTGCCAGCAGTGACTTCGCTCTTTCCACAGATACGCAGTATTTT. V is TRBV6-1 and J is TRBJ2-3, with D uncertain. V was clipped by 3 bases and J by 2 bases, with 12 bases between them. The CDR3 extends over 15 amino acids. Per germline, CDR1 MNHNS and CDR2 SASEGT.

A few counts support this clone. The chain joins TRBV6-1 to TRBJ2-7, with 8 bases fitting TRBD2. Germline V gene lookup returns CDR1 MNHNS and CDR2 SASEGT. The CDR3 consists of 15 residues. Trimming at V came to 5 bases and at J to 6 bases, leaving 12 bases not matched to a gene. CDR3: CASSLTVLGTSEQYF. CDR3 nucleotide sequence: TGTGCCAGCAGTCTGACAGTCCTCGGGACTAGCGAGCAGTACTTC.

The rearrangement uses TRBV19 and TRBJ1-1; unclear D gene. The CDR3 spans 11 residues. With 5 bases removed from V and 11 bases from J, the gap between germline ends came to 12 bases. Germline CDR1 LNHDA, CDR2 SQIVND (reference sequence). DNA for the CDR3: TGTGCCAGTAGTTCACGAAGAGGGGCTTTCTTT. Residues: CASSSRRGAFF.

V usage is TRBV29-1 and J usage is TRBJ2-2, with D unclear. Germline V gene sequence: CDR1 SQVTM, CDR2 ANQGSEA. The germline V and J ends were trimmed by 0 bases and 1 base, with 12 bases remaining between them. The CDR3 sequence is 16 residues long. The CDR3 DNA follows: TGCAGCGTTGAAGATCTTGTCGGTAGGAACACCGGGGAGCTGTTTTTT. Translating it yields CSVEDLVGRNTGELFF.

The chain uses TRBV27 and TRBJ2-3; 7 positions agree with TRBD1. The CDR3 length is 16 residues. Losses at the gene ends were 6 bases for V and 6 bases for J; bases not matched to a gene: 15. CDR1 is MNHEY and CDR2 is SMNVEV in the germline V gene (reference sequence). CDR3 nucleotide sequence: TGTGCCAGCAGGCCGGGGACAGCGAACGTATTTGATACGCAGTATTTT. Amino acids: CASRPGTANVFDTQYF.

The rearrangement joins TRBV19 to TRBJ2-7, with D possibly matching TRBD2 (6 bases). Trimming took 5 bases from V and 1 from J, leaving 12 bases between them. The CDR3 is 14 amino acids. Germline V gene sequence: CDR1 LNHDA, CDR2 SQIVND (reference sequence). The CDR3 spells CASSFSGNSYEQYF. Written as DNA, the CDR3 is TGTGCCAGTAGTTTTAGCGGAAATTCCTACGAGCAGTACTTC.

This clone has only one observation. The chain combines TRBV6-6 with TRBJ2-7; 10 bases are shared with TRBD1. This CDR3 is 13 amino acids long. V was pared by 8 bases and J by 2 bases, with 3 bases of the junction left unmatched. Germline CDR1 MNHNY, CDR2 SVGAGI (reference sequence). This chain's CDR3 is CASGGTGAYEQYF. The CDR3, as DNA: TGTGCCAGCGGGGGGACAGGGGCCTACGAGCAGTACTTC.

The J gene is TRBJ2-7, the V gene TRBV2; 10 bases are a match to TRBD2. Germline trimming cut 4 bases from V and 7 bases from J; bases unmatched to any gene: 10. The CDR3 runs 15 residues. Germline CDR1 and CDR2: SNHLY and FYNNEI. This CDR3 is CASSAELAGVLEQYF. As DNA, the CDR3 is TGTGCCAGCAGTGCTGAGCTAGCGGGAGTCTTAGAGCAGTACTTC.

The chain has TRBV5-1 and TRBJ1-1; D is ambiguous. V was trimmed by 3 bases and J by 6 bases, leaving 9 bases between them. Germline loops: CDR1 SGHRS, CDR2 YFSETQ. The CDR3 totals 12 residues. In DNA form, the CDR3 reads TGCGCCAGCAGCTCTACCGGGGCTGAAGCTTTCTTT. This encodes CASSSTGAEAFF. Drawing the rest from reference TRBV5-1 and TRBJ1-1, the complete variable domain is KAGVTQTPRYLIKTRGQQVTLSCSPISGHRSVSWYQQTPGQGLQFLFEYFSETQRNKGNFPGRFSGRQFSNSRSEMNVSTLELGDSALYLCASSSTGAEAFFGQGTRLTVV.

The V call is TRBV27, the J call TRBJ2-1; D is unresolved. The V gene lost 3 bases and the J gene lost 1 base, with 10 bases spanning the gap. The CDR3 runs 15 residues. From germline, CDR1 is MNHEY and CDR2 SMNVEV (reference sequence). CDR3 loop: CASSFLDGSYNEQFF. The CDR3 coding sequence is TGTGCCAGCAGTTTTCTAGACGGGTCCTACAATGAGCAGTTCTTC.

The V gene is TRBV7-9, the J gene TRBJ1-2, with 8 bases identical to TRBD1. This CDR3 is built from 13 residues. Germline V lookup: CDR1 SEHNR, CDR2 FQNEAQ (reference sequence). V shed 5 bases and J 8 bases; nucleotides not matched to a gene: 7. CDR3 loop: CASSPGQGSGYTF. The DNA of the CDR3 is TGTGCCAGCAGCCCAGGACAGGGTTCAGGCTACACCTTC. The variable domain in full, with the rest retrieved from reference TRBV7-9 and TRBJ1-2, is DTGVSQNPRHKITKRGQNVTFRCDPISEHNRLYWYRQTLGQGPEFLTYFQNEAQLEKSRLLSDRFSAERPKGSFSTLEIQRTEQGDSAMYLCASSPGQGSGYTFGSGTRLTVV.

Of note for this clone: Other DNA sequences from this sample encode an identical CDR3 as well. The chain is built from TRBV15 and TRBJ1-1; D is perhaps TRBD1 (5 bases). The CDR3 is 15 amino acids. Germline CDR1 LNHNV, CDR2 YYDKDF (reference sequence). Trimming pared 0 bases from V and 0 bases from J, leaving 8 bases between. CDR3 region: CATSRDRGLNTEAFF. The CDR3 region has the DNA TGTGCCACCAGCAGAGATCGGGGGTTGAACACTGAAGCTTTCTTT.

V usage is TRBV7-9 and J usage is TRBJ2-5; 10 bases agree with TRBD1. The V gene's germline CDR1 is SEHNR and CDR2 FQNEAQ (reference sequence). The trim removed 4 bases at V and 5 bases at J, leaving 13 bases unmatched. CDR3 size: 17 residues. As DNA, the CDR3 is TGTGCCAGCAGCTCTATCCTATCGACAGGGGGCGAGGAGACCCAGTACTTC. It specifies CASSSILSTGGEETQYF.

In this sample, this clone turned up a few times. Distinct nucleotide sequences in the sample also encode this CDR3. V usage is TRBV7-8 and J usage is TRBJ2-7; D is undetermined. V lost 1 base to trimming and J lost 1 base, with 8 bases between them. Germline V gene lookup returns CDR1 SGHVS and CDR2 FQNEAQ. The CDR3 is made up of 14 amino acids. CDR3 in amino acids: CASSLGGRSYEQYF. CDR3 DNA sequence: TGTGCCAGCAGCTTAGGTGGTAGATCCTACGAGCAGTACTTC.

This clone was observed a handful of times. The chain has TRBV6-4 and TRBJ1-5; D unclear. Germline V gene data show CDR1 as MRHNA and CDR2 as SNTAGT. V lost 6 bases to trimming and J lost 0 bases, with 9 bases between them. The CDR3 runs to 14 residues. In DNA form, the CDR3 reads TGTGCCAGCAGGGCAACCTGTAGCAATCAGCCCCAGCATTTT. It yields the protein CASRATCSNQPQHF.

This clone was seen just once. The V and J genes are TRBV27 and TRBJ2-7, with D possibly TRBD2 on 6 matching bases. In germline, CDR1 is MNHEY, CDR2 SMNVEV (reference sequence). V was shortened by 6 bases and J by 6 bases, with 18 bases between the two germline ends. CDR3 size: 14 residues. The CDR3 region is CASRPPGRFGEQYF. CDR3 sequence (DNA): TGTGCCAGCAGACCCCCAGGGAGGTTCGGCGAGCAGTACTTC.